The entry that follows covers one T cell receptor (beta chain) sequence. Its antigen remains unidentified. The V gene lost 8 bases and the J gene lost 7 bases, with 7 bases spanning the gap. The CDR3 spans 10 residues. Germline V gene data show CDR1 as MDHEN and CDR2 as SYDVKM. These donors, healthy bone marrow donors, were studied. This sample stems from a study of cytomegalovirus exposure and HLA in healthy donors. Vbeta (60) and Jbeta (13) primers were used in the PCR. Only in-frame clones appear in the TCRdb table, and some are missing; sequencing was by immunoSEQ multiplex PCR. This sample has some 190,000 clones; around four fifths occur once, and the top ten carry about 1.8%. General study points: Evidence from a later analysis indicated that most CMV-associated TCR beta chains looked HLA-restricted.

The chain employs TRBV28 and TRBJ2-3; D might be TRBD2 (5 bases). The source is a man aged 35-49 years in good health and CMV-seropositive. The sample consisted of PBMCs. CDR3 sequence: CASLGNTQYF. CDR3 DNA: TGTGCCAGCCTCGGGAATACGCAGTATTTT.